This T cell receptor (beta chain) appears in the sequencing data of a study of spatial heterogeneity in lung cancer. For the study at large: Every unique TCR and UMI combination, on average, appeared more than ten times in raw reads.

Every individual TCR cDNA molecule carried its own unique molecular identifier, which allowed correction of PCR and sequencing errors. TCRdb ran MiXCR on the 5' RACE reads and lists one entry per CDR3 protein. The sample holds 15,000 to 20,000 distinct CDR3 sequences, around 7% seen once. CDR3 length equals 16 residues. V lost 3 bases, J lost 3 bases, and 14 bases lay in between. The germline V gene encodes CDR1 KGHSH and CDR2 LQKENI. Findings of the study overall: In tumors, expanded intratumoral alpha and beta TCR counts tracked mutation counts.

Time point in this sample: sample taken at primary tumor resection. Unsorted whole RNA from tumor, nontumor lung or frozen PBMC underwent sequencing. This clonotype was seen a few times. Its antigen is not known. The receptor comes from a female donor with early-stage non-small cell lung cancer. V and J are TRBV18 and TRBJ2-2, with D unresolved. Here the sequenced sample was lung tumor tissue, taken at surgery. DNA of the CDR3: TGTGCCAGCTCACCCCCTGGCCGGGTCGACACCGGGGAGCTGTTTTTT. Translated, it gives CASSPPGRVDTGELFF. Variable domain in full (rest from reference TRBV18 and TRBJ2-2): NAGVMQNPRHLVRRRGQEARLRCSPMKGHSHVYWYRQLPEEGLKFMVYLQKENIIDESGMPKERFSAEFPKEGPSILRIQQVVRGDSAAYFCASSPPGRVDTGELFFGEGSRLTVL.